Sequencing of this T cell receptor (beta chain) was carried out in a study of T cell repertoires in cytomegalovirus infection. Study-wide context: Matching HLA type and CMV infection were both indicated by public TCR beta signatures.

Study findings and constraints: HLA-C-restricted CMV clonotypes gave the most frequent clonotype in two of eight donors.

One entry per CDR3 protein results from TCRdb running MiXCR on the reads. The profile covers some 300,000 distinct CDR3 sequences, with roughly 9.3% appearing a single time and approximately 2.3% taken by the ten largest. This clonotype was observed a handful of times. Its antigen is still unknown. V was clipped by 4 bases and J by 0 bases, with 12 bases between them. This CDR3 contains 15 residues. Germline CDR1 and CDR2: SNHLY and FYNNEI. The TCR comes from a human donor in good health (CMV status not recorded). Some clones in this sample may be carry-over from other donors' samples. The chain is built from TRBV2 and TRBJ2-5, with TRBD2 as a possible D gene (5 bases). Sequenced material: PBMCs. CDR3 DNA sequence: TGTGCCAGCAGTGGGGTGGGAGCCCACCAAGAGACCCAGTACTTC. Protein sequence: CASSGVGAHQETQYF.